This T cell receptor beta chain comes out of a study of OX40 agonist ivuxolimab in advanced cancers. Background on the study: Patients took ivuxolimab, an agonistic anti-OX40 (CD134) antibody. Intravenous ivuxolimab was administered to patients every 2 weeks at 0.01 to 10 mg/kg.

Notes on the study in general: Expanded clones were, on average, more numerous in CD8+ T cells than in CD4+. CD4+ and CD8+ blood T cells expanded clonally by week 6 at 0.1 to 3.0 mg/kg.

As to this clone: The antigen remains unidentified.

Profiled with immunoSEQ multiplex PCR; TCRdb holds only in-frame clones, not every one. The sample includes 55,000 to 70,000 clones, just under 90% of them seen just once. Trimming cost V 3 bases and J 8 bases, with 16 bases left between them. CDR1 and CDR2 from the germline V gene are SGHVS and FQNEAQ. The CDR3 is 14 residues long. The receptor comes from an adult with an advanced solid tumor such as melanoma, head and neck, liver or kidney cancer. Material: CD4+ or CD8+ T cells sorted from blood, obtained in a trial of the OX40 agonist ivuxolimab. The chain combines TRBV7-8 with TRBJ1-2; no firm D call. CDR3 loop: CASSLVRSGPGYTF. The CDR3 DNA reads TGTGCCAGCAGCTTGGTTCGGAGCGGACCGGGCTACACCTTC.